This T cell receptor (beta chain) was profiled in a study of control samples from healthy donors and cancer patients. Sequencing was performed with immunoSEQ multiplex PCR; in TCRdb, only in-frame clones are kept and a portion is missing. The sample consists of about 130,000 clones, roughly 92% of them appearing once. With 1 base removed from V and 1 base from J, the gap between germline ends came to 10 bases. The CDR3 is 15 residues long. The germline gives CDR1 SGHAT, CDR2 FQNNGV. The sequence came from a man younger than 35 in good health. The rearrangement links TRBV11-2 to TRBJ2-5; D unresolved. The sample taken for sequencing was blood. CDR3 DNA: TGTGCCAGCAGCTTAGTTTCGGACGTCCAAGAGACCCAGTACTTC. This codes for CASSLVSDVQETQYF.